The 13 T cell receptor beta chains presented below share a single source sample, sequenced in a study of control samples from healthy donors and cancer patients. Assay: immunoSEQ multiplex PCR; the TCRdb copy retains only in-frame clones and omits some. In the table there are roughly 90,000 clones, more than 85% of which are singletons. The specimen was blood. Source of these receptors: a woman in her twenties or thirties in good health.

This chain links TRBV4-1 with TRBJ1-1; TRBD1 might be the D (5 bases). The CDR3 consists of 14 residues. V gave up 3 bases and J gave up 1 base, with 9 bases separating them. Germline CDR1 is MGHRA and CDR2 is YSYEKL. DNA for the CDR3: TGCGCCAGCAGCCAGGACGACAGGAACACTGAAGCTTTCTTT. Protein sequence: CASSQDDRNTEAFF.

The chain joins TRBV7-9 to TRBJ2-3; D not resolved. The V end was cut by 5 bases, the J end by 2 bases, with 17 bases between. This CDR3 is built from 16 residues. Looked up from germline, CDR1 is SEHNR and CDR2 is FQNEAQ (reference sequence). CDR3 residues: CASSPRGRIYTDTQYF. The CDR3 nucleotides are TGTGCCAGCAGCCCGCGCGGCCGAATCTACACAGATACGCAGTATTTT.

This clone has just one count. The rearrangement joins TRBV24-1 to TRBJ1-1, with D unresolved. Per germline, CDR1 KGHDR and CDR2 SFDVKD. The CDR3 loop spans 13 amino acids. Deletions cut 4 bases from V and 4 bases from J, with 9 bases between. CDR3 region: CATSDSASTEAFF. In DNA form, the CDR3 reads TGTGCCACCAGTGACTCCGCAAGCACTGAAGCTTTCTTT.

V and J are TRBV7-3 and TRBJ2-3; D perhaps matches TRBD2 (6 bases). V shed 5 bases and J shed 2 bases, with 14 bases lying between them. This CDR3 contains 15 residues. Germline V CDR1 and CDR2: SGHTA, FQGTGA. The CDR3 DNA reads TGTGCCAGCAGCAGCAGCGGGCCCCTCACAGATACGCAGTATTTT. Amino acid sequence: CASSSSGPLTDTQYF.

The gene calls are TRBV3-1 (or the pseudogene TRBV3-2) and TRBJ2-7, with D possibly being TRBD2 (6 bases). The germline V gene encodes CDR1 LGHDT and CDR2 YNNKEL (reference sequence). The CDR3 totals 13 residues. V lost 7 bases and J 7 bases, leaving 17 bases between the germline ends. CDR3 sequence (DNA): TGTGCCAGCACCCCCCGTGGAGGGTCTGAGCAGTACTTC. Protein: CASTPRGGSEQYF.

J is TRBJ2-3 and V is TRBV3-1 (or the pseudogene TRBV3-2); D remains ambiguous. The CDR3 runs to 14 residues. Trimming cost V 2 bases and J 3 bases, with 9 bases left between them. In germline, CDR1 is LGHDT, CDR2 YNNKEL (reference sequence). In DNA form, the CDR3 reads TGTGCCAGCAGCCAATTTGTAACGACAGATACGCAGTATTTT. It encodes CASSQFVTTDTQYF.

The genes are TRBV5-4 and TRBJ2-3; D not resolved. CDR3 size: 14 residues. CDR1 and CDR2 from the germline V gene are SGHNT and YYREEE (reference sequence). The V end lost 0 bases, the J end lost 2 bases, and 7 bases lay between the germline ends. This chain's CDR3 is CASSLAAYTDTQYF. The CDR3, as DNA: TGTGCCAGCAGCTTGGCGGCCTACACAGATACGCAGTATTTT.

The chain has TRBV2 and TRBJ1-1; 7 positions match TRBD1. The CDR3 has 16 residues. From germline, CDR1 is SNHLY and CDR2 FYNNEI. Trimming removed 8 bases from V and 4 bases from J; junction bases left unmatched: 16. DNA for the CDR3: TGTGCCAGCTCTTCAGAAAACAGGGGATTGAGCACTGAAGCTTTCTTT. It yields the protein CASSSENRGLSTEAFF.

The chain has TRBV28 and TRBJ1-2, with 11 nucleotides matching TRBD1. Germline V gene lookup returns CDR1 MDHEN and CDR2 SYDVKM. Losses at the gene ends were 7 bases for V and 5 bases for J; bases not matched to a gene: 12. The CDR3 has 16 residues. CDR3 region: CASTTTGQGEAYGYTF. DNA for the CDR3: TGTGCCAGCACCACGACGGGACAGGGGGAAGCTTATGGCTACACCTTC.

The V call is TRBV29-1, the J call TRBJ2-5; either TRBD1 or TRBD2 may supply D (6 bases each). CDR1 and CDR2 from the germline V gene are SQVTM and ANQGSEA. The CDR3 covers 14 residues. Between the trimmed V and J ends, which lost 6 bases and 5 bases, there was a span of 19 bases. The DNA of the CDR3 is TGCAGCGTGGACGACAGGAGGGCTGGGGAGACCCAGTACTTC. Its protein is CSVDDRRAGETQYF. The variable domain in full, with the rest retrieved from reference TRBV29-1 and TRBJ2-5, is SAVISQKPSRDICQRGTSLTIQCQVDSQVTMMFWYRQQPGQSLTLIATANQGSEATYESGFVIDKFPISRPNLTFSTLTVSNMSPEDSSIYLCSVDDRRAGETQYFGPGTRLLVL.

The chain links TRBV27 to TRBJ2-2, with D possibly being TRBD1 or TRBD2 (5 bases each). CDR3 length equals 17 residues. The V end lost 3 bases, the J end lost 1 base, and 15 bases lay between the germline ends. Germline assignment: CDR1 MNHEY and CDR2 SMNVEV (reference sequence). The CDR3 spells CASSLVQGRRNTGELFF. The CDR3, as DNA: TGTGCCAGCAGTTTGGTTCAGGGACGGCGGAACACCGGGGAGCTGTTTTTT.

The rearrangement joins TRBV5-8 to TRBJ2-1; 10 nucleotides agree with TRBD1. CDR3 length: 17 residues. V shed 4 bases, J shed 6 bases, and the junction held 13 bases outside the gene matches. Germline values: CDR1 SGHTS, CDR2 YDEGEE. The CDR3 spells CASSPPWGTGESNEQFF. The CDR3 DNA reads as TGTGCCAGCAGCCCGCCCTGGGGGACAGGGGAGAGCAATGAGCAGTTCTTC.

The chain carries TRBV2 and TRBJ1-2, with no clear D. Germline CDR1 SNHLY, CDR2 FYNNEI. Trimming removed 6 bases from V and 3 bases from J, with 17 bases in between. This CDR3 has 15 residues. The CDR3 reads CASRGPEGLDYGYTF. The CDR3 DNA sequence: TGTGCCAGCAGGGGCCCGGAAGGGCTGGACTATGGCTACACCTTC.